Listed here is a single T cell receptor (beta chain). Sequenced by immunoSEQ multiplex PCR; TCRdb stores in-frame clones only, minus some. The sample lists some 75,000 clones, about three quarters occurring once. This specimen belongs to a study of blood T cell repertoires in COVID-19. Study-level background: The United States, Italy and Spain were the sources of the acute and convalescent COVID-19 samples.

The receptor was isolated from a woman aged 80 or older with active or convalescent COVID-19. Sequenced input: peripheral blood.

DNA for the CDR3: TGTGCCAGCAGCCAGGACAGGGCTTATGGCTACACCTTC. Translation gives CASSQDRAYGYTF. The gene calls are TRBV7-2 and TRBJ1-2; 8 positions agree with TRBD1. This CDR3 has 13 amino acids. CDR1 is SGHTA, CDR2 FQGNSA, per germline. Losses at the gene ends were 5 bases for V and 5 bases for J; bases not matched to a gene: 4.